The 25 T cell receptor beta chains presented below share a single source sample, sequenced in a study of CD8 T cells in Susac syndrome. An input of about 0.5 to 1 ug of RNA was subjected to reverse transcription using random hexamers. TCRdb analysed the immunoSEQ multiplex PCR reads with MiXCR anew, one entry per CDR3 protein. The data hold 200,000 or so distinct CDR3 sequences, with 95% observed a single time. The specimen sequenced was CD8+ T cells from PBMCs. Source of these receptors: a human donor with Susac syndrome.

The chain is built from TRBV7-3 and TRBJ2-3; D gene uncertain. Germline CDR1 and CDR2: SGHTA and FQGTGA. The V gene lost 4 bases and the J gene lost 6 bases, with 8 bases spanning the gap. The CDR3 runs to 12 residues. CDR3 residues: CASSSGFDTQYF. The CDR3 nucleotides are TGTGCCAGCAGCTCCGGGTTTGATACGCAGTATTTT.

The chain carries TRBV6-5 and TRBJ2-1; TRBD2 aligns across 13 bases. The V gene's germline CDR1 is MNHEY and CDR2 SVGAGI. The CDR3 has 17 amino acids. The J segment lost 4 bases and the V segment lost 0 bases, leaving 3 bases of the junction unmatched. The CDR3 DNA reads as TGTGCCAGCAGTTACTCCGCGACTAGCGGGGGGTACAATGAGCAGTTCTTC. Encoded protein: CASSYSATSGGYNEQFF.

As DNA, the CDR3 is TGCAGCGCCGCCGCCTCCGGGACTAGCGGGAGAGATACGCAGTATTTT. The encoded protein is CSAAASGTSGRDTQYF. V gene TRBV29-1 combines with J gene TRBJ2-3, with 14 bases lining up with TRBD2. The CDR3 length is 16 residues. Losses at the gene ends were 7 bases for V and 5 bases for J; bases not matched to a gene: 11. Per germline, CDR1 SQVTM and CDR2 ANQGSEA.

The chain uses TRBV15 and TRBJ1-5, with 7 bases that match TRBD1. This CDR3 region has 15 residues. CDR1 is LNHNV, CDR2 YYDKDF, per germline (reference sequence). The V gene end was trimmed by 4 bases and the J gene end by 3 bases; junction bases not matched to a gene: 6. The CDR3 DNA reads TGTGCCACCAGCACAGGGGGACAGATCAATCAGCCCCAGCATTTT. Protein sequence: CATSTGGQINQPQHF.

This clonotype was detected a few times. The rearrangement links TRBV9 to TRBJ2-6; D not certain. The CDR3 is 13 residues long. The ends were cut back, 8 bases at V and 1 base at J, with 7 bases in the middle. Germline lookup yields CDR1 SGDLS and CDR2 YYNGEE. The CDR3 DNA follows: TGTGCCAGTAGTGTTTCTGGGGCCAACGTCCTGACTTTC. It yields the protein CASSVSGANVLTF.

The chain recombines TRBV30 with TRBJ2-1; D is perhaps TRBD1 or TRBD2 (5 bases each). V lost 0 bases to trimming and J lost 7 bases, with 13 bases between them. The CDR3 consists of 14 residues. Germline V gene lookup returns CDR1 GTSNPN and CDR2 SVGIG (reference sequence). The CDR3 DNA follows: TGTGCCTGGAGTGTCGAGGGGCCGAGGAATGAGCAGTTCTTC. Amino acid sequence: CAWSVEGPRNEQFF.

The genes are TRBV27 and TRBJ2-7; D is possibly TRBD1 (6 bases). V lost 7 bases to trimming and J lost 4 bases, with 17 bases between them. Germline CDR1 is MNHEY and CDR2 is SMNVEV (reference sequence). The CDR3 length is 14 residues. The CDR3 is CASTPGHRPYEQYF. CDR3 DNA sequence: TGTGCCAGCACCCCGGGACATCGACCTTACGAGCAGTACTTC.

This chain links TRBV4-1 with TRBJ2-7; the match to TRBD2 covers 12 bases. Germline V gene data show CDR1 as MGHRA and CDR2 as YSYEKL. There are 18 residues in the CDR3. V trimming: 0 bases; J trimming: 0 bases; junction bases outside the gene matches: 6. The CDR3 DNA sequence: TGCGCCAGCAGCCAAGATGCTAGCGGGGGGGCCCACTCCTACGAGCAGTACTTC. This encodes CASSQDASGGAHSYEQYF.

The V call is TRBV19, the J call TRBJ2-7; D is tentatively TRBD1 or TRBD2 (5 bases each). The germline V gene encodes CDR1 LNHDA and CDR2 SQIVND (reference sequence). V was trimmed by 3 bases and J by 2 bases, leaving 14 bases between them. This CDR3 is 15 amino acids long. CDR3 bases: TGTGCCAGTAGTATGACCCGAGGGGATCCCTACGAGCAGTACTTC. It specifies CASSMTRGDPYEQYF.

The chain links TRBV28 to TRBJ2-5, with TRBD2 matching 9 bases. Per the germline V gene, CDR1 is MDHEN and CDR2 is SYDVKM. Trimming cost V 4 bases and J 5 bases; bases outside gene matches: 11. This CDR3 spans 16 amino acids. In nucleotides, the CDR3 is TGTGCCAGCAGTTCCCCCGCGGGAGGGCCTGGGGAGACCCAGTACTTC. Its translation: CASSSPAGGPGETQYF.

The CDR3, as DNA: TGCGCCAGCAGCCAAGAAGGCTCCTACAATGAGCAGTTCTTC. This encodes CASSQEGSYNEQFF. The V call is TRBV4-1, the J call TRBJ2-1; D is unresolved. The V end was cut by 0 bases, the J end by 0 bases, with 3 bases between. Germline V gene data show CDR1 as MGHRA and CDR2 as YSYEKL. The CDR3 loop spans 14 amino acids.

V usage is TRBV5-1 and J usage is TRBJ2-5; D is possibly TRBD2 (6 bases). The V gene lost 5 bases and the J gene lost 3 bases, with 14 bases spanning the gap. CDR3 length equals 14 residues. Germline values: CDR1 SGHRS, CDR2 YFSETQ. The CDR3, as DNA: TGCGCCAGCAGTCAACAGACGGGGGAAGAGACCCAGTACTTC. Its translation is CASSQQTGEETQYF. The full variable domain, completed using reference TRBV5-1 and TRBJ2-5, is KAGVTQTPRYLIKTRGQQVTLSCSPISGHRSVSWYQQTPGQGLQFLFEYFSETQRNKGNFPGRFSGRQFSNSRSEMNVSTLELGDSALYLCASSQQTGEETQYFGPGTRLLVL.

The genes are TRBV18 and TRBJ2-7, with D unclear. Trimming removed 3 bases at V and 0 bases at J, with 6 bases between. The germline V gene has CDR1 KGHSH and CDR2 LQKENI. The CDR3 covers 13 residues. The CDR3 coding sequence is TGTGCCAGCTCACCTGACATCTCCTACGAGCAGTACTTC. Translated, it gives CASSPDISYEQYF.

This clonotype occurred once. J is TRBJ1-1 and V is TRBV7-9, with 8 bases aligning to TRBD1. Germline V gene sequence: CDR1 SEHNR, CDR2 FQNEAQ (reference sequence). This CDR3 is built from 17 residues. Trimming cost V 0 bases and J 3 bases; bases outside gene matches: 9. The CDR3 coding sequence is TGTGCCAGCAGCTTAGCCCCCCACAGGGGGGAGGACACTGAAGCTTTCTTT. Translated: CASSLAPHRGEDTEAFF.

The CDR3 sequence: CASSPLGQGNSNEQFF. CDR3 DNA sequence: TGTGCCAGCAGCCCCTTGGGACAGGGGAATTCCAATGAGCAGTTCTTC. The V call is TRBV13, the J call TRBJ2-1; 10 nucleotides agree with TRBD1. There are 16 residues in the CDR3. V shed 5 bases and J 6 bases; nucleotides not matched to a gene: 10. Germline CDR1 is PRHDT and CDR2 is FYEKMQ (reference sequence).

The CDR3 DNA sequence: TGTGCCAGCATCCGGGGGGCTAGCTCGATCAATGAGCAGTTCTTC. Protein product: CASIRGASSINEQFF. V is TRBV11-2 and J is TRBJ2-1, with D tentatively TRBD2 (7 bases). From germline, CDR1 is SGHAT and CDR2 FQNNGV. CDR3 size: 15 residues. V was trimmed by 7 bases and J by 6 bases, leaving 19 bases between them.

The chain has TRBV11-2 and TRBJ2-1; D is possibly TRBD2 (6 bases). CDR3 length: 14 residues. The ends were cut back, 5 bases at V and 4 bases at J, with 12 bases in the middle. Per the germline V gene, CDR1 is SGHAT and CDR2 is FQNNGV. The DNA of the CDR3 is TGTGCCAGCAGCCCGGGGGACTCATACAATGAGCAGTTCTTC. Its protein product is CASSPGDSYNEQFF.

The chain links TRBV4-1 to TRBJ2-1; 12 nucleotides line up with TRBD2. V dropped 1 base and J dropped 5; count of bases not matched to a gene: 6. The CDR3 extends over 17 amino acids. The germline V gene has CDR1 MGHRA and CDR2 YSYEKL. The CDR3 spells CASSQGLAGGPDNEQFF. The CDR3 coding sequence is TGCGCCAGCAGCCAAGGCCTAGCGGGAGGGCCCGACAATGAGCAGTTCTTC.

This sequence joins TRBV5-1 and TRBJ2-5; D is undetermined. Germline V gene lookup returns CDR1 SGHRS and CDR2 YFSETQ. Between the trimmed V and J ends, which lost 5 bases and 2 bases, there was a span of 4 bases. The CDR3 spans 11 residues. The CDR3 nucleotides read TGCGCCAGCAGACAGCAAGAGACCCAGTACTTC. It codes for CASRQQETQYF.

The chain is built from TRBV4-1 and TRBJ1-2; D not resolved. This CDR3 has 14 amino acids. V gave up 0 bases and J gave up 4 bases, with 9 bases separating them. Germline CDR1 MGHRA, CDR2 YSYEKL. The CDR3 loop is CASSQDLAVYGYTF. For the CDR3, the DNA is TGCGCCAGCAGCCAAGATCTGGCTGTCTATGGCTACACCTTC.

The CDR3 DNA reads as TGTGCCAGCAGCTTAGTTGCGGGTTCCGAAGCTTTCTTT. Its translation: CASSLVAGSEAFF. The V and J genes are TRBV11-2 and TRBJ1-1; no firm D call. Germline-derived CDR1 and CDR2 are SGHAT and FQNNGV. V lost 1 base and J 8 bases, leaving 11 bases between the germline ends. This CDR3 region has 13 residues.

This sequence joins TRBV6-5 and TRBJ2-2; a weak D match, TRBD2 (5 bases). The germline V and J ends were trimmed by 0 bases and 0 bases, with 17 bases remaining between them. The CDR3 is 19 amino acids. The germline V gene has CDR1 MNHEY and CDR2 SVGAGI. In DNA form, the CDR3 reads TGTGCCAGCAGTTACTCACCACTCTCGGACTTAGCGAACACCGGGGAGCTGTTTTTT. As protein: CASSYSPLSDLANTGELFF.

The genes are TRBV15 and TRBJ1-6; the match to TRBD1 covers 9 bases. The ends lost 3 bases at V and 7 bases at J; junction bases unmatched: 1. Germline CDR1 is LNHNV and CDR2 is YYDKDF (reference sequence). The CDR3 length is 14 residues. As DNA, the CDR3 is TGTGCCACCAGCAGGACAGGGGGGAATTCACCCCTCCACTTT. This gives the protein CATSRTGGNSPLHF.

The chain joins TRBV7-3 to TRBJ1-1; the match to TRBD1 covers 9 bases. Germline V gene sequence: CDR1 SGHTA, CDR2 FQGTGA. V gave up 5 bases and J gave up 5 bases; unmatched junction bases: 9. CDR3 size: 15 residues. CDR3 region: CASSPRTGVRTEAFF. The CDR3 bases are TGTGCCAGCAGCCCACGGACAGGGGTGAGGACTGAAGCTTTCTTT.

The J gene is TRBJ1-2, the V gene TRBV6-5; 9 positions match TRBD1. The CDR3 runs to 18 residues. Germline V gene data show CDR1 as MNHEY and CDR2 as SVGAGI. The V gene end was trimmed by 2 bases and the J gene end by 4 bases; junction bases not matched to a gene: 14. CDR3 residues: CASSYGVQLQGASYGYTF. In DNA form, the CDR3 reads TGTGCCAGCAGTTACGGAGTTCAGCTACAGGGGGCTAGCTATGGCTACACCTTC.